This is a list of T cell receptor beta chains from one sample in a study of T cell responses to AZD1222 COVID-19 vaccine. Clones were sequenced by immunoSEQ multiplex PCR, and TCRdb holds only the in-frame ones, with some missing. The repertoire has about 180,000 clones, more than 80% of them found once; the top ten carry about 4.3%. The specimen comprised peripheral blood, sampled 28 days after the second dose of the MenACWY control vaccine. These receptor sequences come from an adult who received the MenACWY meningococcal vaccine as a control. Each CDR3 is given without its conserved first and last residue. The order of the fields is J gene, V gene, CDR3 protein.

TRBJ1-1	TRBV28	ASRPHTPGQTSAF
TRBJ2-3	TRBV9	ASSPSGRPTDTQY
TRBJ1-4	TRBV7-9	ASSLSLEGEKLF
TRBJ1-5	TRBV18	ASSPALGGGRGNQPQH
TRBJ2-1	TRBV9	ASSESSISYNEQF
TRBJ1-4	TRBV29-1	SVATGGKLF
TRBJ1-3	TRBV6-5	ASSYSRPSGNTIY
TRBJ1-4	TRBV7-9	ASSLDGDSNEKLF
TRBJ2-2	TRBV29-1	SVGLRTGELF
TRBJ2-5	TRBV24-1	ATSPGVEETQY
TRBJ1-1	TRBV4-3	ASSQGASLGAGTEAF
TRBJ1-2	TRBV4-3	ASSQVVDNYGYT
TRBJ2-7	TRBV11-2	ASSLSSDPTYEQY
TRBJ1-6	TRBV28	ASSLSRANSGSPLH
TRBJ1-1	TRBV2	ASSEALSTEAF
TRBJ2-7	TRBV6-5	ASSQLGGTYEQY
TRBJ1-2	TRBV27	ASSFFEGGGYT
TRBJ2-5	TRBV6-1	ASSEVRSSSETQY
TRBJ1-2	TRBV19	ASSMAGLWNGYT
TRBJ1-2	TRBV14	ASSQGINYGYT
TRBJ2-1	TRBV28	ASSSDREQF
TRBJ2-7	TRBV5-4	ASSPNSGRGPYEQY
TRBJ1-6	TRBV2	ASSETNSPLH
TRBJ2-7	TRBV27	ASILFGTGSSYEQY
TRBJ2-1	TRBV27	ASSALSGLNEQF
TRBJ1-3	TRBV6-2/TRBV6-3	ASSAHAATSSGNTIY
TRBJ1-4	TRBV28	ASSLLWANEKLF
TRBJ2-2	TRBV7-8	ASSSTSLGGELF
TRBJ2-2	TRBV4-3	ASSQAPLAGGGTFFHRGAV
TRBJ1-6	TRBV7-9	ASSSIGDSPLH
TRBJ1-1	TRBV28	ASSSLDGYTEAF
TRBJ2-1	TRBV11-2	ASKAKRPSGTYNEQF
TRBJ1-6	TRBV7-2	ASSMDSRFINSPLH
TRBJ2-7	TRBV4-3	ASSQGARGDEQY
TRBJ1-1	TRBV28	ASSLYHTEAF
TRBJ1-1	TRBV7-3	ASSLVREGRAF
TRBJ2-3	TRBV15	ATSRIGLAVIDTQY
TRBJ2-7	TRBV12-3/TRBV12-4	ASSLWEREQY
TRBJ1-3	TRBV7-9	ASGDSGNTIY
TRBJ1-6	TRBV19	ASSITSSGGDGNSPLH
TRBJ1-2	TRBV3-1/TRBV3-2	ASSQGGLGYT
TRBJ2-7	TRBV7-3	ASSVYGTGDHEQY
TRBJ2-6	TRBV7-3	ASSLISESGANVLT
TRBJ2-1	TRBV3-1/TRBV3-2	ASSQTGEQF
TRBJ2-7	TRBV13	ASSPLRDGAYEQY
TRBJ2-1	TRBV7-2	ASSLIGDIYNEQF
TRBJ1-4	TRBV11-2	ASSDPTGAREKLF
TRBJ1-1	TRBV29-1	SVDDRGMNTEAF
TRBJ1-4	TRBV6-5	ASSYSTGRGEKLF
TRBJ1-4	TRBV4-3	ASSQLYSGEKLF
TRBJ1-1	TRBV6-2/TRBV6-3	ASSYSGGLNTEAF
TRBJ2-7	TRBV19	ASTPKTDRGLSYEQY
TRBJ2-2	TRBV9	ASNPTVNTGELF
TRBJ2-7	TRBV5-4	ASNGGLAGGEQY
TRBJ1-1	TRBV12-5	ASGPSGWSTEAF
TRBJ2-1	TRBV4-3	ASSQDTQGGYNEQF
TRBJ1-1	TRBV7-8	ASSLATAGNTEAF
TRBJ2-3	TRBV3-1/TRBV3-2	ASSQIGGPSTDTQY